This T cell receptor beta chain originates from a study of blood T cells in healthy people across ages. Points on this clonotype: Its antigen is undetermined.

Samples each yielded at least 6 micrograms of total RNA. Study results and caveats: A strong correlation was seen between TCR beta diversity and naive T cell percentage. Estimates drawn from one million T cells were deemed to understate diversity.

The authors ran a second PCR of about 7 to 11 cycles using a sample-barcoded 5' primer and a J-beta primer mix. Sequencing recovered at least 2.5 million CDR3-containing paired-end reads from each sample. One entry per CDR3 protein results from TCRdb running MiXCR on the 5' RACE reads. Of roughly 720,000 distinct CDR3 sequences in the sample, about 48% were seen once. What was sequenced was blood. This receptor was obtained from a man older than 75 in good health.

The CDR3 reads CASSLGVSGFGQYF. The CDR3 nucleotides are TGTGCCAGCAGCTTAGGGGTCTCGGGTTTCGGTCAGTACTTC. This chain links TRBV7-9 with TRBJ2-7; D unclear. V lost 1 base to trimming and J lost 10 bases, with 17 bases between them. The CDR3 runs 14 residues. Germline CDR1 SEHNR, CDR2 FQNEAQ (reference sequence).